One and the same sample provided the 19 T cell receptor beta chains below, sequenced in a study of T-cell reconstitution after alpha-beta-depleted transplantation in children. For TCRbeta, the library was prepared with unique molecular identifiers. TCRdb redid the calling of the PCR reads with MiXCR, one entry per CDR3 protein. The table includes around 370,000 distinct CDR3 sequences, around a tenth detected once. Sequencing used PBMCs from the stem cell graft donor, obtained from the stem cell graft. These receptors came from a human donor who donated a stem cell graft to a child with acute lymphoblastic leukemia.

The genes are TRBV20-1 and TRBJ2-7, with 8 positions matching TRBD2. The trim removed 6 bases at V and 6 bases at J, leaving 13 bases unmatched. Germline V CDR1 and CDR2: DFQATT, SNEGSKA (reference sequence). There are 14 residues in the CDR3. The CDR3 spells CSAPGSGSDGEQYF. In DNA, the CDR3 is TGCAGTGCACCGGGAAGCGGGAGCGATGGCGAGCAGTACTTC.

This clonotype was recorded at least ten times. J is TRBJ2-7 and V is TRBV12-3 or TRBV12-4; a possible D gene is TRBD1 (5 bases). The V and J ends lost 2 bases and 2 bases respectively, with 7 bases between them. The CDR3 runs 13 residues. CDR3 loop: CASSLTGPYEQYF. In DNA form, the CDR3 reads TGTGCCAGCAGTTTAACAGGCCCCTACGAGCAGTACTTC.

In its sample, this clonotype was seen a few times. The gene calls are TRBV7-8 and TRBJ2-1, with 7 bases that match TRBD2. The junction had 25 bases not matched to a gene; V was cut back by 3 bases and J by 11 bases. This CDR3 has 19 amino acids. From germline, CDR1 is SGHVS and CDR2 FQNEAQ. This CDR3 reads CASSFLTLIGSGFKAKQFF. CDR3 DNA sequence: TGTGCCAGCAGCTTCCTAACCCTTATCGGTAGCGGGTTTAAGGCCAAGCAGTTCTTC.

There are a few counts of this clonotype. Since no conserved phenylalanine or tryptophan closes the CDR3, a read error is the likely cause. The DNA is left out, because the CDR3 cannot be placed on it with certainty; the CDR3 is given as TCRdb lists it. This chain links TRBV2 with TRBJ2-7; TRBD1 was called by the table and not checked on the DNA. The CDR3 is made up of 14 amino acids, end residues included. CDR1 and CDR2 from the germline V gene are SNHLY and FYNNEI. CDR3 residues: CASSDGAGVSYEQY.

The CDR3 bases are TGCAGTTCGCCCTCGGGACTAGCGGGAGTCGGCGACACAGATACGCAGTATTTT. This translates into CSSPSGLAGVGDTDTQYF. The rearrangement joins TRBV20-1 to TRBJ2-3; TRBD2 matches 14 bases. Per germline, CDR1 DFQATT and CDR2 SNEGSKA (reference sequence). This CDR3 comprises 18 residues. Trimming took 8 bases from V and 2 from J; bases not matched to a gene: 15.

The V gene is TRBV11-2, the J gene TRBJ2-2, with TRBD1 matching 7 bases. In germline, CDR1 is SGHAT, CDR2 FQNNGV. The CDR3 is 15 residues long. V lost 3 bases to trimming and J lost 4 bases; unmatched junction nucleotides: 5. CDR3 region: CASSFRNRGTGELFF. DNA for the CDR3: TGTGCCAGCAGCTTCAGAAACAGGGGCACCGGGGAGCTGTTTTTT.

This clonotype turned up a few times. This sequence joins TRBV7-9 and TRBJ2-1; a possible D gene is TRBD2 (6 bases). Germline V lookup: CDR1 SEHNR, CDR2 FQNEAQ (reference sequence). The germline V and J ends were trimmed by 7 bases and 7 bases, with 23 bases remaining between them. The length of the CDR3 is 16 residues. The CDR3 spells CASTSFNGGVGNEQFF. The CDR3 region has the DNA TGTGCCAGCACCTCCTTCAACGGGGGAGTAGGTAATGAGCAGTTCTTC.

This clonotype has a count of ten or more. The chain recombines TRBV28 with TRBJ2-7; no clear D. Germline CDR1 and CDR2: MDHEN and SYDVKM. V was shortened by 6 bases and J by 2 bases, with 14 bases between the two germline ends. The CDR3 has 14 residues. The CDR3 here is CASSKPLRTYEQYF. CDR3 DNA sequence: TGTGCCAGCAGCAAACCCCTGCGTACCTACGAGCAGTACTTC.

This clonotype was recorded a few times. In DNA form, the CDR3 reads TGTGCCAGCAGCTTAGCGCAGGGTGGAGTCTATGGCTACACCTTC. Its protein is CASSLAQGGVYGYTF. The V gene is TRBV11-2, the J gene TRBJ1-2, with TRBD1 as a possible D gene (5 bases). V was cut by 1 base and J by 4 bases, with 13 bases left in between. The CDR3 totals 15 residues. CDR1 and CDR2 from the germline V gene are SGHAT and FQNNGV.

This clonotype was picked up a small number of times. The chain employs TRBV5-1 and TRBJ1-1; D is unresolved. V was clipped by 7 bases and J by 3 bases, with 16 bases between them. The CDR3 length is 14 residues. Germline V CDR1 and CDR2: SGHRS, YFSETQ. Written as DNA, the CDR3 is TGCGCCAGCCATTCTAGGCCCGGGGACACTGAAGCTTTCTTT. Protein product: CASHSRPGDTEAFF.

This clonotype showed up just a few times. The V call is TRBV20-1, the J call TRBJ2-4; perhaps TRBD1 as D (5 bases). Trimming cost V 5 bases and J 8 bases, with 16 bases left between them. The CDR3 totals 13 residues. Germline CDR1 DFQATT, CDR2 SNEGSKA (reference sequence). The CDR3 spells CSAPGASWHIQYF. The CDR3 DNA reads TGCAGTGCTCCTGGGGCCTCTTGGCACATTCAGTACTTC.

V and J are TRBV20-1 and TRBJ1-2; D is perhaps TRBD1 (5 bases). CDR3 length: 16 amino acids. Germline loops: CDR1 DFQATT, CDR2 SNEGSKA (reference sequence). V was cut by 0 bases and J by 0 bases, with 14 bases left in between. The CDR3 sequence is CSARDPRQPTNYGYTF. The CDR3 nucleotides are TGCAGTGCTAGAGATCCGAGACAGCCAACTAACTATGGCTACACCTTC.

The chain combines TRBV3-1 with TRBJ2-3; 7 nucleotides agree with TRBD2. From germline, CDR1 is LGHDT and CDR2 YNNKEL (reference sequence). With 4 bases clipped from V and 4 bases from J, the junction kept 8 bases outside the gene matches. CDR3 length equals 15 residues. DNA of the CDR3: TGTGCCAGCAGCCCGGGTGGCGGGAGAGCAGATACGCAGTATTTT. Translated, it gives CASSPGGGRADTQYF.

V is TRBV27 and J is TRBJ2-2, with 12 bases lining up with TRBD2. The CDR3 is 17 amino acids. Trimming at V came to 2 bases and at J to 2 bases, leaving 3 bases not matched to a gene. Germline CDR1 is MNHEY and CDR2 is SMNVEV (reference sequence). In DNA, the CDR3 is TGTGCCAGCAGTTTACTAGCGGGAGGGCCCAACACCGGGGAGCTGTTTTTT. Translating gives CASSLLAGGPNTGELFF.

This clonotype was recorded at least ten times. The chain is built from TRBV5-6 and TRBJ2-1, with D hard to call. V shed 4 bases and J shed 8 bases, with 16 bases lying between them. Germline CDR1 SGHDT, CDR2 YYEEEE. The CDR3 is 14 residues long. The CDR3 reads CASSVIPVVYEQFF. The DNA of the CDR3 is TGTGCCAGCAGCGTGATTCCGGTGGTGTATGAGCAGTTCTTC.

V gene TRBV5-1 combines with J gene TRBJ1-1; TRBD1 is a possible D gene (5 bases). CDR1 and CDR2 (germline): SGHRS, YFSETQ. This CDR3 spans 16 amino acids. Trimming took 2 bases from V and 1 from J, leaving 15 bases between them. The DNA for the CDR3 is TGCGCCAGCAGCTTTGGGGACCGGGTGGCGAACACTGAAGCTTTCTTT. Translation: CASSFGDRVANTEAFF.

This clonotype was seen a few times. The chain carries TRBV28 and TRBJ1-2, with 9 bases lining up with TRBD1. J lost 7 bases, V lost 2 bases, and 5 bases had no gene match. The CDR3 has 14 amino acids. The germline gives CDR1 MDHEN, CDR2 SYDVKM. The CDR3 loop reads CASSLTGQGAGYTF. The CDR3 DNA reads as TGTGCCAGCAGTTTAACGGGACAGGGTGCTGGCTACACCTTC.

V is TRBV12-3 or TRBV12-4 and J is TRBJ1-3; tentative D call: TRBD1 (5 bases). The CDR3 is made up of 16 amino acids. Trimming took off 3 bases at V and 2 bases at J, with 14 bases between the two ends. The CDR3 DNA is TGTGCCAGCAGTTTTCAGGCTACAGGCACTGGAAACACCATATATTTT. Translation gives CASSFQATGTGNTIYF.

This clonotype was found a few times. The chain employs TRBV7-2 and TRBJ1-3, with D perhaps TRBD1 (5 bases). Trimming took off 4 bases at V and 0 bases at J, with 10 bases between the two ends. The CDR3 sequence is 15 residues long. Germline assignment: CDR1 SGHTA and CDR2 FQGNSA. In nucleotides, the CDR3 is TGTGCCAGCAGCTCGGGGGTCTTCTCTGGAAACACCATATATTTT. It yields the protein CASSSGVFSGNTIYF.